Sequencing of this T cell receptor (beta chain) was carried out in a study of immune cell composition in non-small cell lung cancer. Sequenced by immunoSEQ multiplex PCR; TCRdb stores in-frame clones only, minus some. The table includes 5,300 or so clones, 70% to 85% detected once. The germline V gene encodes CDR1 SGHNT and CDR2 YYREEE (reference sequence). The V and J ends lost 0 bases and 0 bases, in that order; junction bases with no gene match: 8. The CDR3 is 18 amino acids. The sequence was collected from a human donor with non-small cell lung cancer. The chain joins TRBV5-4 to TRBJ2-3, with 9 bases matching TRBD2. Sequenced input: lung tumor tissue. This chain's CDR3 is CASSLAIGGRASTDTQYF. CDR3 bases: TGTGCCAGCAGCTTGGCCATCGGCGGGAGGGCGAGCACAGATACGCAGTATTTT. The full variable domain, completed using reference TRBV5-4 and TRBJ2-3, is ETGVTQSPTHLIKTRGQQVTLRCSSQSGHNTVSWYQQALGQGPQFIFQYYREEENGRGNFPPRFSGLQFPNYSSELNVNALELDDSALYLCASSLAIGGRASTDTQYFGPGTRLTVL.